This TCR beta chain is drawn from a study of early T cells in non-severe SARS-CoV-2 infection. Unique molecular identifiers were affixed to single, distinct cDNA molecules. One entry per CDR3 protein results from TCRdb running MiXCR on the 5' RACE reads. The repertoire holds fewer than 60,000 distinct CDR3 sequences, with 7.5% to 10% as singletons. Germline V lookup: CDR1 SGDLS, CDR2 YYNGEE. This CDR3 has 15 residues. Trimming removed 0 bases from V and 1 base from J, with 7 bases in between. This TCR derives from an adult who was a healthcare worker with PCR-confirmed SARS-CoV-2 infection or an uninfected control (not recorded which). This chain links TRBV9 with TRBJ2-2; unclear D gene. Sequencing was carried out using whole blood. CDR3 coding DNA: TGTGCCAGCAGCGTAGGATCGGGGAACACCGGGGAGCTGTTTTTT. The encoded protein is CASSVGSGNTGELFF.